Many counts were recorded for the clone carrying this TCR beta chain. This entry comes from a study of CD8 T cells in ankylosing spondylitis. TCRdb redid the calling of the 5' RACE reads with MiXCR, one entry per CDR3 protein. The data contain some 250,000 distinct CDR3 sequences, over 8.5% of them singletons. Germline-derived CDR1 and CDR2 are LGHNA and YNFKEQ. V was clipped by 0 bases and J by 7 bases, with 7 bases between them. The CDR3 is made up of 13 amino acids. The source material was blood, either unsorted or a sorted T cell fraction (not recorded which). This sequence originates from a male donor with ankylosing spondylitis or in good health (not recorded which). V gene TRBV4-2 combines with J gene TRBJ1-5, with no clear D. This CDR3 reads CASSQEARQPQHF. CDR3 DNA: TGTGCCAGCAGCCAAGAGGCACGGCAGCCCCAGCATTTT.